What follows are 7 T cell receptor beta chains derived from one specimen sequenced in a study of regulatory T cells in long-lasting Graves disease. Researchers made TCR beta libraries by using iRepertoire HTBI primers and running Arm-PCR on CDR3 regions. Each CDR3 protein gets one entry after TCRdb re-called the multiplex PCR reads with MiXCR. This sample has 350,000 to 500,000 distinct CDR3 sequences, with 14% found just once. Time point given: newly diagnosed GD, antithyroid drugs for less than 3 months. There was RNA extracted from PBMCs, and the TCR library was made from it. These data were also filed under a second study, of T cells in Graves' hyperthyroidism and ophthalmopathy.

The sample here was peripheral blood mononuclear cells (PBMCs), taken at new diagnosis, from a patient treated with antithyroid drugs. The receptors stem from a woman aged 50 to 65 with Graves disease.

This chain joins TRBV10-3 and TRBJ2-1, with no clear D. V shed 0 bases and J shed 3 bases, with 3 bases lying between them. Germline V CDR1 and CDR2: ENHRY, SYGVKD. The CDR3 contains 13 residues. Here the CDR3 reads CAISESGYNEQFF. For the CDR3, the DNA is TGTGCCATCAGTGAGTCGGGCTACAATGAGCAGTTCTTC.

This clonotype was observed many times. The gene calls are TRBV20-1 and TRBJ1-5; the match to TRBD1 covers 8 bases. There are 18 residues in the CDR3. The junction had 16 bases not matched to a gene; V was cut back by 0 bases and J by 6 bases. Germline V lookup: CDR1 DFQATT, CDR2 SNEGSKA (reference sequence). The CDR3 nucleotides read TGCAGTGCTAGAGATCGAGGACAGGGTTTCGCCGGCTTTCAGCCCCAGCATTTT. This sequence encodes CSARDRGQGFAGFQPQHF.

This clonotype was seen ten or more times. V and J are TRBV24-1 and TRBJ2-3; D not certain. V shed 5 bases and J shed 4 bases, with 12 bases lying between them. Germline CDR1 KGHDR, CDR2 SFDVKD. CDR3 length equals 14 residues. DNA of the CDR3: TGTGCCACCAGTGCGGTGTCAGGCGCAGATACGCAGTATTTT. Translated, it gives CATSAVSGADTQYF.

With respect to this clonotype: A read error may produce the germline difference seen at one junction end. This rearrangement joins TRBV6-1 to TRBJ1-5; D not certain. The CDR3 sequence is 14 residues long. The germline gives CDR1 MNHNS, CDR2 SASEGT. CDR3 residues: CASSLEGSNQPQRF. CDR3 DNA: TGTGCCAGCAGCCTTGAAGGGAGCAATCAGCCCCAGCGTTTT.

There are many counts of this clonotype. The rearrangement joins TRBV28 to TRBJ1-4, with D unresolved. Germline CDR1 MDHEN, CDR2 SYDVKM. Trimming shortened V by 3 bases and J by 4 bases, and 9 bases separated the two germline ends. The CDR3 spans 14 residues. CDR3: CASSLGLSNEKLFF. The CDR3 region has the DNA TGTGCCAGCAGTTTGGGGTTGAGTAATGAAAAACTGTTTTTT.

This clonotype was observed many times. This rearrangement joins TRBV12-3 or TRBV12-4 to TRBJ2-1; the D is unclear. Between the trimmed V and J ends, which lost 5 bases and 2 bases, there was a span of 10 bases. This CDR3 is built from 14 residues. Here the CDR3 reads CASSLARPYNEQFF. The CDR3 DNA is TGTGCCAGCAGTCTGGCTCGCCCCTACAATGAGCAGTTCTTC.

This clonotype was picked up many times. The chain recombines TRBV7-9 with TRBJ2-2; no clear D gene. The germline CDR1 and CDR2 sequences are SEHNR and FQNEAQ (reference sequence). Trimming removed 4 bases at V and 6 bases at J, with 9 bases between. This CDR3 has 13 amino acids. In DNA form, the CDR3 reads TGTGCCAGCAGCTCCGATCGTCCCGGGGAGCTGTTTTTT. Amino acid sequence: CASSSDRPGELFF.